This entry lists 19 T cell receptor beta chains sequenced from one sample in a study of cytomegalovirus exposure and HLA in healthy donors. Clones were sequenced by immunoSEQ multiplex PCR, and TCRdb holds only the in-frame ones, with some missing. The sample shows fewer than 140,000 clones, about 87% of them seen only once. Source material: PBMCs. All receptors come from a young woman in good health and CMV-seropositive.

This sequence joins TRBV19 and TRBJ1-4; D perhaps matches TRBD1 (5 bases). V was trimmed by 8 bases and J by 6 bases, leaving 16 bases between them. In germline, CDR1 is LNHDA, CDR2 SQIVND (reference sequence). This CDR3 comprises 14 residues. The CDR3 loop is CASERTVGHEKLFF. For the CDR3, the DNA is TGTGCCAGTGAGAGGACCGTGGGGCATGAAAAACTGTTTTTT.

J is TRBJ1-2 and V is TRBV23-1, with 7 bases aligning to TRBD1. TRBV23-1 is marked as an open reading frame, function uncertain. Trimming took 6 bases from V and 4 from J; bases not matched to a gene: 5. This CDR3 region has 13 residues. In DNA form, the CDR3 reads TGCGCCAGCAGGAGGGGGCAGGGCTATGGCTACACCTTC. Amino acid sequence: CASRRGQGYGYTF.

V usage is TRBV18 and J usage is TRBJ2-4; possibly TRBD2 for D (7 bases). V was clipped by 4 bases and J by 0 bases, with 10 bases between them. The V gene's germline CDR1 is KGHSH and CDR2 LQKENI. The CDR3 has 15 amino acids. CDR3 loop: CASSLGGRAKNIQYF. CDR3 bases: TGTGCCAGCTCACTCGGGGGGCGAGCCAAAAACATTCAGTACTTC.

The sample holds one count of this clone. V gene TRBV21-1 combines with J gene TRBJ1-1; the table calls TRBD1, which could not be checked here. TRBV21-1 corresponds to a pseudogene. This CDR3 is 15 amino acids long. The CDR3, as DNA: TGTGCCAGCAGCAAAGGTCCACACATGAACACTGAAGCTTTCTTT. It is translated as CASSKGPHMNTEAFF.

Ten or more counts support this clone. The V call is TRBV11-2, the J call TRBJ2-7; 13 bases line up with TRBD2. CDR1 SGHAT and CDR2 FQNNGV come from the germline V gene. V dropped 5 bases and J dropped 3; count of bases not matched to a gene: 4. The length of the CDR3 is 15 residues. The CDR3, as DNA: TGTGCCAGCAGCCAGACTAGCGGGGGGATCTACGAGCAGTACGTC. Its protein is CASSQTSGGIYEQYV.

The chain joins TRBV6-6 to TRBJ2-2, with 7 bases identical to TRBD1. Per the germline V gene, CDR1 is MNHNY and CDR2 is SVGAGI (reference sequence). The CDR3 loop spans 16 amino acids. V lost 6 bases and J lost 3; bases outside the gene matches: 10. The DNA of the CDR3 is TGTGCCAGCAGGCCCCCAGGGGGTAGGGACACCGGGGAGCTGTTTTTT. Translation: CASRPPGGRDTGELFF.

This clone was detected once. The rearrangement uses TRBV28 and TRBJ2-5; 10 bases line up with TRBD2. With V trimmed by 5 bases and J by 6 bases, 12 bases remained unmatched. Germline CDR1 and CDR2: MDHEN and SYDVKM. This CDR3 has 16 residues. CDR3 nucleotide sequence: TGTGCCAGCAGTCCGAATAGCGGGGGGAAAAGAAAGACCCAGTACTTC. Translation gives CASSPNSGGKRKTQYF.

As DNA, the CDR3 is TGTGCCAGCAAAGCGGCGGGAGGGGGCCCCAATGAGCAGTTCTTC. Encoded protein: CASKAAGGGPNEQFF. The chain recombines TRBV27 with TRBJ2-1, with TRBD2 identical over 9 bases. CDR1 and CDR2 (germline): MNHEY, SMNVEV (reference sequence). Trimming at V came to 7 bases and at J to 6 bases, leaving 10 bases not matched to a gene. This CDR3 region has 15 residues.

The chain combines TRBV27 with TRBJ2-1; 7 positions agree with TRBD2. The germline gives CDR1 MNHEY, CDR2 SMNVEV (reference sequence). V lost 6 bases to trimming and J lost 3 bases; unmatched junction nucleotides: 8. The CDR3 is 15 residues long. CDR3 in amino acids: CASSRNRDYYNEQFF. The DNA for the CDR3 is TGTGCCAGCAGCCGCAACCGGGACTACTACAATGAGCAGTTCTTC.

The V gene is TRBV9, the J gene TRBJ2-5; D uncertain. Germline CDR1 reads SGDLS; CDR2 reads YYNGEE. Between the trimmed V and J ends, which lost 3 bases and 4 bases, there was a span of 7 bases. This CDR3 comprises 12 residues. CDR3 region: CASSGYGETQYF. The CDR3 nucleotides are TGTGCCAGCAGCGGGTACGGAGAGACCCAGTACTTC.

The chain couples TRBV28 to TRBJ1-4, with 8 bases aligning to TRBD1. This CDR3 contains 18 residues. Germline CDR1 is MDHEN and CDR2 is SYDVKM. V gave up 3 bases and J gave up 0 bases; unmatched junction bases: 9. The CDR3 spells CASSFVAGQASTNEKLFF. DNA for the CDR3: TGTGCCAGCAGTTTTGTGGCGGGACAGGCCTCAACTAATGAAAAACTGTTTTTT.

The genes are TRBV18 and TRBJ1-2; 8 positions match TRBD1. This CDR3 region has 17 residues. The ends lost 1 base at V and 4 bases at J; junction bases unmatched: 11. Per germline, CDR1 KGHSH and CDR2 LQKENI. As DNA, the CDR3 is TGTGCCAGCTCACCACTACAACCGGGACAGGACCCCTATGGCTACACCTTC. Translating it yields CASSPLQPGQDPYGYTF.

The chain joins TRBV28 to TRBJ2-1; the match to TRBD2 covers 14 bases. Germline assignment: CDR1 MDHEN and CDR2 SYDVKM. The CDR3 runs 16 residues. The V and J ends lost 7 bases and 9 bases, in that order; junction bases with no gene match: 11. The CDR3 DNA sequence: TGTGCCAGCAAAGGGGGACTAGCGGGGGCTTATGGTGAGCAGTTCTTC. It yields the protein CASKGGLAGAYGEQFF.

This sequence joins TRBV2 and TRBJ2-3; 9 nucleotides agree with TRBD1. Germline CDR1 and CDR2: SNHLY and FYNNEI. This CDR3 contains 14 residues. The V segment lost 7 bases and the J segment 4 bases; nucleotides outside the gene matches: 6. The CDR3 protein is CASKEDRGSDTQYF. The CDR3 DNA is TGTGCCAGCAAGGAGGACAGGGGATCAGATACGCAGTATTTT.

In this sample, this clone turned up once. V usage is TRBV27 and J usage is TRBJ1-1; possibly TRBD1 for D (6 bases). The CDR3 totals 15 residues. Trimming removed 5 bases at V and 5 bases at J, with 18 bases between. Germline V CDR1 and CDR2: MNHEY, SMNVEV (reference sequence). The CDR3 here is CASSPSTGFGTEAFF. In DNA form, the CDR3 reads TGTGCCAGCAGTCCCTCTACAGGGTTTGGGACTGAAGCTTTCTTT.

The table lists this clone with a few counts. CDR3 region: CASSLVDSRTQHF. CDR3 coding DNA: TGTGCCAGCAGTTTAGTCGACAGTAGGACCCAGCATTTT. The rearrangement joins TRBV28 to TRBJ1-5; maybe TRBD1 (5 bases). The ends were cut back, 2 bases at V and 11 bases at J, with 13 bases in the middle. The length of the CDR3 is 13 residues. The germline V gene has CDR1 MDHEN and CDR2 SYDVKM.

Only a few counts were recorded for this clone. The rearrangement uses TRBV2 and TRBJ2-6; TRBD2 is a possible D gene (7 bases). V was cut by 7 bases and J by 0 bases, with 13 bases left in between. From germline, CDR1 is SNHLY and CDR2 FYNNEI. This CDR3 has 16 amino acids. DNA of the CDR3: TGTGCCAGCACATGGGGGGGCCGCTCTGGGGCCAACGTCCTGACTTTC. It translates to CASTWGGRSGANVLTF.

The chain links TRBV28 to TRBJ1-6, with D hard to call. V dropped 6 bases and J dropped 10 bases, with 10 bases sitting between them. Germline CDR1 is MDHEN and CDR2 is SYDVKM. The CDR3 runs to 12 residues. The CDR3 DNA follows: TGTGCCAGCAGGGCCGGGAACTCACCCCTCCACTTT. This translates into CASRAGNSPLHF.

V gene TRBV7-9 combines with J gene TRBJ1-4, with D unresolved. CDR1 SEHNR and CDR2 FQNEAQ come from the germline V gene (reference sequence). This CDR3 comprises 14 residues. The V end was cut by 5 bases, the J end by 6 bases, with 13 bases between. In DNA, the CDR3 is TGTGCCAGCAGCAAGACATATACGGATGAAAAACTGTTTTTT. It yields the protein CASSKTYTDEKLFF.